Given below is one TCR beta chain in context. As originally analysed: Amplification from reference gene primers served as the basis for estimated nucleated cell counts. TCRdb's copy holds only in-frame clones and misses some; the assay was immunoSEQ multiplex PCR. V and J calls and clone size come straight from that table; D and trimming were deduced from the DNA. The table records fewer than 650,000 clones, approximately 88% of them present only once. The germline gives CDR1 LGHNA, CDR2 YNFKEQ. The ends were cut back, 0 bases at V and 9 bases at J, with 18 bases in the middle. The CDR3 length is 16 residues. The sample comes from a study of blood T cell repertoires in COVID-19. Overall study: Material from acute and convalescent COVID-19 was sourced from the United States, Italy and Spain. T cells, B-cell-depleted T cells, or PBMCs provided the cDNA or gDNA that served as material.

The material sequenced was peripheral blood. V usage is TRBV4-2 and J usage is TRBJ2-1; weak D call: TRBD1 (6 bases). The clonotype was recovered from a woman aged 50 to 60 with COVID-19, enrolled during active disease. CDR3 nucleotides: TGTGCCAGCAGCCAAGATAGGATGGGGGCGTTAAGTGAGCAGTTCTTC. Translation gives CASSQDRMGALSEQFF.